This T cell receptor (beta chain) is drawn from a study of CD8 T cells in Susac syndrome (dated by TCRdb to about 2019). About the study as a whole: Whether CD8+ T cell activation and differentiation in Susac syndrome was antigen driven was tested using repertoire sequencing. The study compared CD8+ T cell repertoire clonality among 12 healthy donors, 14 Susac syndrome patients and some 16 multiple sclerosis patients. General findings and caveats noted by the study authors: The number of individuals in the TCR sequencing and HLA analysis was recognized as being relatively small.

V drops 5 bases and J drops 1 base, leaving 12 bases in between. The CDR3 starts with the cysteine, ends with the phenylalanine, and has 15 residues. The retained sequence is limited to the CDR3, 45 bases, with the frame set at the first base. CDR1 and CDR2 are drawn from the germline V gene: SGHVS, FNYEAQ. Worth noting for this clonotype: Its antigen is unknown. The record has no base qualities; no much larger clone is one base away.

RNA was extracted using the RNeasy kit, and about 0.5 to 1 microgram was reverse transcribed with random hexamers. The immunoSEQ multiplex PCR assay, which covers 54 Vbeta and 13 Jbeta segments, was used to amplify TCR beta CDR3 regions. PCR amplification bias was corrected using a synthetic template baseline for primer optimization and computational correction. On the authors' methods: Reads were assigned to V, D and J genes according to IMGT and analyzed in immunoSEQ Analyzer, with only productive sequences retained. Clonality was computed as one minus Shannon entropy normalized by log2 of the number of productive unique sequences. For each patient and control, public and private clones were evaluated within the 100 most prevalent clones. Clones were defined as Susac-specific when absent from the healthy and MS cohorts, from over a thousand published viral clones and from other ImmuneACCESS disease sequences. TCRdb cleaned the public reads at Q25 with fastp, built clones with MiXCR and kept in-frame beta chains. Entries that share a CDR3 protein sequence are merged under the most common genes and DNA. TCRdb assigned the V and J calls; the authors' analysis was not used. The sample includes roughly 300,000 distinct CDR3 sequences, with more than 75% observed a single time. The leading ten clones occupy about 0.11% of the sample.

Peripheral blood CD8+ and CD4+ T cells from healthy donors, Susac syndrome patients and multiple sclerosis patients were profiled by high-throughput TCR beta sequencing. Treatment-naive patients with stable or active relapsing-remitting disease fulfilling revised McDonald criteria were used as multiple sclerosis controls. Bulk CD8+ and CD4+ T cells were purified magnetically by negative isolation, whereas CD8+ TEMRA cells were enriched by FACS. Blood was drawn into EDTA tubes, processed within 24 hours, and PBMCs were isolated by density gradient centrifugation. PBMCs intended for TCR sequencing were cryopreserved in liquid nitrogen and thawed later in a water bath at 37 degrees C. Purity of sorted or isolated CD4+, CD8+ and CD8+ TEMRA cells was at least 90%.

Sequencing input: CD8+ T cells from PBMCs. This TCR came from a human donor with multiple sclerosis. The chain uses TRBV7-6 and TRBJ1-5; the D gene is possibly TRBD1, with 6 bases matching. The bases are TGTGCCAGCAGCGGGGGGGGCCTAAGCAATCAGCCCCAGCATTTT. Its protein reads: CASSGGGLSNQPQHF.